This is a list of T cell receptor beta chains from one sample in a study of early T cells in non-severe SARS-CoV-2 infection. MiXCR was run by TCRdb on the 5' RACE reads, yielding one entry per CDR3 protein. This sample has 86,000 or so distinct CDR3 sequences; around an eighth occur once, and the top ten carry roughly 3%. The sample comprised whole blood. The receptors here all came from an adult who was a healthcare worker with PCR-confirmed SARS-CoV-2 infection or an uninfected control (not recorded which). The CDR3 runs from the conserved cysteine through the conserved F or W. Each record gives: D gene, V gene, J gene, clone size, CDR3 protein, CDR3 DNA. The D gene is left open where the match is weak. Not all rows give a size; the values are once, few, many and, for expanded clones, a class.

TRBD2	TRBV29-1	TRBJ2-5	-	CSVDSSGSPLQYF	TGCAGCGTCGACAGTAGCGGGAGCCCTCTCCAGTACTTC
-	TRBV6-6	TRBJ2-5	many	CASSEPDQETQYF	TGTGCCAGCAGTGAGCCAGACCAAGAGACCCAGTACTTC
-	TRBV29-1	TRBJ1-2	-	CSAREGANYGYTF	TGCAGCGCCCGTGAGGGGGCTAACTATGGCTACACCTTC
-	TRBV29-1	TRBJ2-1	many	CSVEVLGQYNEQFF	TGCAGCGTTGAAGTCTTGGGGCAGTACAATGAGCAGTTCTTC
-	TRBV29-1	TRBJ1-5	few	CSVLTGHNSNQPQHF	TGCAGCGTCCTCACAGGGCATAATAGCAATCAGCCCCAGCATTTT
TRBD2	TRBV9	TRBJ2-3	-	CASSVGISGDTDTQYF	TGTGCCAGCAGCGTAGGAATTAGCGGGGACACAGATACGCAGTATTTT
TRBD1	TRBV29-1	TRBJ2-7	few	CSGRDRGLGEQYF	TGCAGCGGACGGGACAGGGGCTTGGGCGAGCAGTACTTC
-	TRBV14	TRBJ2-1	few	CASSLITPGNEQFF	TGTGCCAGCAGCCTCATAACCCCCGGCAATGAGCAGTTCTTC
TRBD1	TRBV28	TRBJ2-7	few	CASRGQGISYEQYF	TGTGCCAGCAGGGGACAGGGGATCTCCTACGAGCAGTACTTC
-	TRBV10-3	TRBJ1-5	many	CAISEIAGNQPQHF	TGTGCCATCAGTGAGATTGCGGGGAATCAGCCCCAGCATTTT
-	TRBV9	TRBJ1-2	-	CASSALDGYGYTF	TGTGCCAGCAGCGCCTTGGACGGGTATGGCTACACCTTC
-	TRBV20-1	TRBJ1-5	-	CSAMVQGNQPQHF	TGCAGTGCTATGGTTCAGGGCAATCAGCCCCAGCATTTT
-	TRBV7-8	TRBJ2-3	many	CASSLVGTADTQYF	TGTGCCAGCAGCTTAGTGGGAACAGCAGATACGCAGTATTTT
-	TRBV5-1	TRBJ2-1	many	CASSLGAERGEQFF	TGCGCCAGCAGCTTGGGGGCCGAAAGGGGTGAGCAGTTCTTC
-	TRBV7-9	TRBJ1-3	-	CASSLSGTGNTIYF	TGTGCCAGCAGCCTAAGTGGGACAGGAAACACCATATATTTT
-	TRBV7-8	TRBJ2-2	few	CASSLLSSGTNGELFF	TGTGCCAGCAGCTTGTTAAGTAGCGGAACAAACGGGGAGCTGTTTTTT
-	TRBV12-3/TRBV12-4	TRBJ1-5	few	CASSFERNQPQHF	TGTGCCAGCAGTTTTGAGAGGAATCAGCCCCAGCATTTT
TRBD1	TRBV29-1	TRBJ2-7	few	CSVAGGQGAYEQYF	TGCAGCGTCGCTGGGGGACAGGGGGCCTACGAGCAGTACTTC
-	TRBV15	TRBJ2-4	-	CATSRDLGKNIQYF	TGTGCCACCAGCAGAGATCTAGGGAAAAACATTCAGTACTTC
-	TRBV7-8	TRBJ2-1	many	CASSPRPSSYNEQFF	TGTGCCAGCAGCCCGAGGCCTAGCTCCTACAATGAGCAGTTCTTC
TRBD1	TRBV11-1	TRBJ2-7	-	CASSLPTRDRNPLTYEQYF	TGTGCCAGCAGCCTACCAACCCGGGACAGGAACCCCCTAACCTACGAGCAGTACTTC
-	TRBV10-3	TRBJ1-1	few	CAIKKGSVNTEAFF	TGTGCCATCAAAAAGGGCTCGGTGAACACTGAAGCTTTCTTT
TRBD2	TRBV10-3	TRBJ2-3	once	CATRPGGSTDTQYF	TGTGCCACCAGACCGGGGGGGAGCACAGATACGCAGTATTTT
-	TRBV5-1	TRBJ2-3	few	CASSLDDWTATQYF	TGCGCCAGCAGCTTGGATGACTGGACAGCTACGCAGTATTTT
TRBD1	TRBV7-8	TRBJ2-7	few	CASSLTTGTGKIGQYF	TGTGCCAGCAGCTTGACAACCGGGACAGGAAAAATTGGGCAGTACTTC
-	TRBV7-9	TRBJ1-4	many	CASSLRLHANEKLFF	TGTGCCAGCAGCTTACGTTTACACGCCAACGAAAAACTGTTTTTT
-	TRBV29-1	TRBJ1-1	few	CSVETRRTEAFF	TGCAGCGTTGAAACCAGAAGGACTGAAGCTTTCTTT
-	TRBV20-1	TRBJ1-3	-	CSATTGTSSGNTIYF	TGCAGTGCGACGACAGGAACTAGCTCTGGAAACACCATATATTTT
-	TRBV4-1	TRBJ2-7	-	CASSQEGRDEQYF	TGCGCCAGCAGCCAAGAGGGACGGGACGAGCAGTACTTC
TRBD2	TRBV29-1	TRBJ2-7	many	CSVERGGGREQYF	TGCAGCGTTGAACGGGGGGGTGGCCGGGAGCAGTACTTC
-	TRBV12-3/TRBV12-4	TRBJ2-3	-	CASSSTIHTQYF	TGTGCCAGCAGTTCCACAATTCATACGCAGTATTTT
TRBD2	TRBV5-1	TRBJ2-1	few	CASSRTASGPYNEQFF	TGCGCCAGCAGCCGAACCGCTAGCGGGCCTTACAATGAGCAGTTCTTC
-	TRBV12-3/TRBV12-4	TRBJ1-5	few	CASSFLNQPQHF	TGTGCCAGCAGTTTCCTCAATCAGCCCCAGCATTTT
TRBD2	TRBV2	TRBJ2-3	-	CASSTGLAGVDTQYF	TGTGCCAGCAGCACTGGACTAGCGGGAGTCGATACGCAGTATTTT
-	TRBV2	TRBJ1-5	few	CASRLDGNQPQHF	TGTGCCAGCCGGCTGGACGGAAATCAGCCCCAGCATTTT
TRBD1	TRBV5-1	TRBJ1-2	-	CASSLAPGQDYGYTF	TGCGCCAGCAGCTTGGCTCCGGGACAGGACTATGGCTACACCTTC
-	TRBV28	TRBJ1-5	-	CASGSGVGQPQHF	TGTGCCAGCGGGTCTGGGGTGGGGCAGCCCCAGCATTTT
-	TRBV7-8	TRBJ2-3	many	CASSSVGYRTDTQYF	TGTGCCAGCAGCTCGGTGGGCTACCGCACAGATACGCAGTATTTT
TRBD1	TRBV11-3	TRBJ2-7	many	CASSGRDRDYEQYF	TGTGCCAGCAGCGGCCGGGACAGGGACTACGAGCAGTACTTC
-	TRBV28	TRBJ1-2	few	CASSLSGGFYGYTF	TGTGCCAGCAGTTTATCCGGGGGGTTCTATGGCTACACCTTC
TRBD1	TRBV6-6	TRBJ1-1	many	CASRQGDTEAFF	TGTGCCAGCAGGCAGGGGGACACTGAAGCTTTCTTT